The clone carrying this T cell receptor (beta chain) was seen a few times. Its antigen is currently unknown. This record comes from a study of identical twins. General study results and limits: Insertion counts were lower in abundant cord blood beta clonotypes, a trend that memory repertoires did not show. Analyses of zero insertions could be partly confounded by invariant MAIT and iNKT cells. Alpha sequences that were out-of-frame and twin-shared showed an excess of low generation probability.

TCRdb recomputed calls from the 5' RACE reads with MiXCR, one row per CDR3 protein. The table has some 790,000 distinct CDR3 sequences, 15% to 20% seen once. The germline V gene has CDR1 LGHNA and CDR2 YSLEER. The CDR3 has 13 amino acids. Trimming shortened V by 0 bases and J by 7 bases, and 7 bases separated the two germline ends. These data are also associated with another study on T cells expressing NK-cell markers.

The clonotype originates from a young woman in good health. Sequencing used PBMCs. The chain employs TRBV4-3 and TRBJ2-1; D call uncertain. This CDR3 is CASSQEFQNEQFF. The CDR3 DNA sequence: TGCGCCAGCAGCCAAGAGTTCCAGAATGAGCAGTTCTTC.